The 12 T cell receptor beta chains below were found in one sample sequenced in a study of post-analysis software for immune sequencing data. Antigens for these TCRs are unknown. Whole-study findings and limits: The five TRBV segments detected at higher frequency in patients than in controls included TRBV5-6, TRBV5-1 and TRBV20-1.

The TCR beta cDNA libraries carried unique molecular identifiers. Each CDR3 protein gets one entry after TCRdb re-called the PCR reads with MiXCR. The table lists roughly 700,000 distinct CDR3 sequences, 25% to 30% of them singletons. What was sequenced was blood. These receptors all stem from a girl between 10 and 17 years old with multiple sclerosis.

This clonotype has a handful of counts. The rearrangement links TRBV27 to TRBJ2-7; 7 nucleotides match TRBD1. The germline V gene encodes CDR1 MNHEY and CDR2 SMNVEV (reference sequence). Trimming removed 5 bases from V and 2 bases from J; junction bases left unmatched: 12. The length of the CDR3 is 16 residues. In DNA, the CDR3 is TGTGCCAGCAGTACCGGACAGGTCTCCGAACCCTACGAGCAGTACTTC. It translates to CASSTGQVSEPYEQYF.

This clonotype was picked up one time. The CDR3 DNA reads as TGCGCCAGCAGCTCCAATTATCTCGACTTCACAGATACGCAGTATTTT. It is translated as CASSSNYLDFTDTQYF. V usage is TRBV5-1 and J usage is TRBJ2-3; D gene ambiguous. Germline CDR1 reads SGHRS; CDR2 reads YFSETQ. There are 16 residues in the CDR3. V was pared by 3 bases and J by 2 bases, with 16 bases between.

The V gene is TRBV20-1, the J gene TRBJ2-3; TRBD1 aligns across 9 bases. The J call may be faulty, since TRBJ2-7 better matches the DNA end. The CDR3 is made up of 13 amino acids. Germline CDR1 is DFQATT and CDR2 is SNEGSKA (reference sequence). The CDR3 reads CSVRETGGREQYF. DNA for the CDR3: TGCAGTGTCCGCGAGACAGGGGGTAGGGAGCAGTACTTC.

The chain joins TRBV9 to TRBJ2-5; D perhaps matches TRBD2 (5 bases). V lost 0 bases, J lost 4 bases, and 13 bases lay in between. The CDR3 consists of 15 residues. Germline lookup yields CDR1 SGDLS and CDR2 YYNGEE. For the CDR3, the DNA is TGTGCCAGCAGCGTAGCTCAGAACCGGGGAGAGACCCAGTACTTC. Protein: CASSVAQNRGETQYF.

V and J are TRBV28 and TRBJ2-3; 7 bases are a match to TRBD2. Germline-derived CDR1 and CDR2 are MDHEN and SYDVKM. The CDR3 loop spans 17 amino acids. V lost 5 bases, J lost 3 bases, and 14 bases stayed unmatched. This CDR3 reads CASSASGRGHGTDTQYF. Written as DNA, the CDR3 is TGTGCCAGCAGTGCTAGCGGCCGAGGGCATGGAACAGATACGCAGTATTTT.

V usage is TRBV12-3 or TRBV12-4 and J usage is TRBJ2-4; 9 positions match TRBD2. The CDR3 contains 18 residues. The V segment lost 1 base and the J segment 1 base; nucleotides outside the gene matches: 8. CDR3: CASSLGRGGGEAKNIQYF. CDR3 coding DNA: TGTGCCAGCAGTTTAGGGCGGGGGGGCGGTGAGGCCAAAAACATTCAGTACTTC.

In DNA form, the CDR3 reads TGTGCCAGCAGCTCCCGGGACAGGGGACCTCTAGCCAAAAACATTCAGTACTTC. As protein: CASSSRDRGPLAKNIQYF. The rearrangement uses TRBV11-2 and TRBJ2-4; TRBD1 matches at 10 bases. V lost 4 bases to trimming and J lost 0 bases; unmatched junction nucleotides: 9. The CDR3 sequence is 18 residues long. CDR1 SGHAT and CDR2 FQNNGV come from the germline V gene.

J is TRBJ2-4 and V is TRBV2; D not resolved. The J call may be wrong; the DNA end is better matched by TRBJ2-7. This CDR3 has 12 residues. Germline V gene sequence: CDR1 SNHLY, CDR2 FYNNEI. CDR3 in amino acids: CASSERRYEQYF. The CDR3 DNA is TGTGCCAGCAGTGAACGACGCTACGAGCAGTACTTC.

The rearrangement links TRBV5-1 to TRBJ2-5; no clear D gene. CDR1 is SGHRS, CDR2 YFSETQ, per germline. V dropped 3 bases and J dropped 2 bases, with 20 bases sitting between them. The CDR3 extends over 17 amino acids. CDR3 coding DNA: TGCGCCAGCAGCTCCTCACTCAACAACGACGGGCAAGAGACCCAGTACTTC. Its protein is CASSSSLNNDGQETQYF.

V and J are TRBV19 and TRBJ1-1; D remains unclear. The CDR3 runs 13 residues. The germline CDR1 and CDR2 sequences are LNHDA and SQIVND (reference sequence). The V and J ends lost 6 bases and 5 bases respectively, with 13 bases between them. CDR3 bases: TGTGCCAGTAGCTATACTACGTCGACTGAAGCTTTCTTT. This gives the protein CASSYTTSTEAFF.

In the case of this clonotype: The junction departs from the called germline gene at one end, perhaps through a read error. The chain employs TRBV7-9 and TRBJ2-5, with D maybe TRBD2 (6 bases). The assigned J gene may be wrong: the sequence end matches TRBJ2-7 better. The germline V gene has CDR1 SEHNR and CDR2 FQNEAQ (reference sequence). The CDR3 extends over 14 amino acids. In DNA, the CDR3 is TGTGTCAGCAGCGCCACGAGGGAGGTCTACGAGCAGTACTTC. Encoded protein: CVSSATREVYEQYF.

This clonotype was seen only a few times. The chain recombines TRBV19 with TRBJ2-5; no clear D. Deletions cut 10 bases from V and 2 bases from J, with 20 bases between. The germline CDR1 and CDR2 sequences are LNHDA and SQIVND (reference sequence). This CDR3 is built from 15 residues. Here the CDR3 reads CATKRARTEQETQYF. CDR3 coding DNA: TGTGCCACCAAGCGAGCGCGAACGGAACAAGAGACCCAGTACTTC.